This TCR beta chain emerged from a study of graft-versus-host responses after intestinal transplantation. This clone was seen only a few times. The antigen is unknown. Germline CDR1 SQVTM, CDR2 ANQGSEA. The CDR3 has 12 amino acids. V gave up 5 bases and J gave up 3 bases, with 10 bases separating them. Data came from immunoSEQ multiplex PCR; TCRdb stores just in-frame clones and leaves some out. Of tens of thousands of clones in the sample, roughly 90% were seen once. Findings of the study overall: The authors found GvH clones in recipient marrow, some appearing first in ileum or blood.

The sequencing used unstimulated CD4+ T cells sorted from spleen or lymph node cells, collected before intestinal transplant. This clonotype originated in a human donor who received an intestinal transplant. This chain links TRBV29-1 with TRBJ1-1; D call uncertain. The CDR3 region has the DNA TGCAGCGTTCCCACTAGCTACACTGAAGCTTTCTTT. It translates to CSVPTSYTEAFF.